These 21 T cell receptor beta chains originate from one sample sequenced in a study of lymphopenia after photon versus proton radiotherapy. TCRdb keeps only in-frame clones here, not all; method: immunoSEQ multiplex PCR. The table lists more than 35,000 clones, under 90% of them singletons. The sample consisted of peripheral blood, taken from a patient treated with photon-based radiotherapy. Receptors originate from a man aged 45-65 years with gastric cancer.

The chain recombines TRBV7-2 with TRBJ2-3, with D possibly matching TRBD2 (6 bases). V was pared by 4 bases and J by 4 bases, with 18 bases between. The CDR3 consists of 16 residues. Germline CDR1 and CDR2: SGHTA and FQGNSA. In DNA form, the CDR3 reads TGTGCCAGCAGCTGGGCCGGGACTCCAGAGGCAGATACGCAGTATTTT. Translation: CASSWAGTPEADTQYF.

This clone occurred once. The CDR3 nucleotides read TGTGCCAGCAGCTATGGGGTGGGACTAGCGGGAGGGCCGTCGAGTGAGCAGTACTTC. Translation: CASSYGVGLAGGPSSEQYF. The rearrangement uses TRBV7-4 and TRBJ2-7; 16 bases line up with TRBD2. Trimming at V came to 4 bases and at J to 7 bases, leaving 16 bases not matched to a gene. CDR3 length: 19 amino acids. Per germline, CDR1 SGHVT and CDR2 SQSDAQ. Full variable domain (rest looked up from reference TRBV7-4 and TRBJ2-7): GAGVSQSPRYKVAKRGRDVALRCDSISGHVTLYWYRQTLGQGSEVLTYSQSDAQRDKSGRPSGRFSAERPERSVSTLKIQRTEQGDSAVYLCASSYGVGLAGGPSSEQYFGPGTRLTVT.

The CDR3 loop is CAWSGGPRGDTEAFF. The CDR3 nucleotides read TGTGCCTGGAGTGGCGGACCCAGGGGGGACACTGAAGCTTTCTTT. The chain couples TRBV30 to TRBJ1-1; 7 positions match TRBD1. J gave up 3 bases and V 1 base, and 8 bases lay outside the gene matches. The CDR3 totals 15 residues. The germline CDR1 and CDR2 sequences are GTSNPN and SVGIG (reference sequence).

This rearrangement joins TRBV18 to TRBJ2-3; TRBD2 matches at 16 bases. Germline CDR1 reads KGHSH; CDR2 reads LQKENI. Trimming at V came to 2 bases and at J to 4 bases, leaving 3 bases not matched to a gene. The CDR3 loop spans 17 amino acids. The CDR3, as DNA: TGTGCCAGCTCACCATCGGGACTAGCGGGAGGGGCAGATACGCAGTATTTT. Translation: CASSPSGLAGGADTQYF.

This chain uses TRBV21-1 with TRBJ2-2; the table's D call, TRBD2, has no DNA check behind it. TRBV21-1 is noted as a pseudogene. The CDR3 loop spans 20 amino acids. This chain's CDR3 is CASSTKTSGRIPRPTGELFF. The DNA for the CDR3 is TGTGCCAGCAGCACGAAAACTAGCGGGAGGATTCCCCGACCCACCGGGGAGCTGTTTTTT.

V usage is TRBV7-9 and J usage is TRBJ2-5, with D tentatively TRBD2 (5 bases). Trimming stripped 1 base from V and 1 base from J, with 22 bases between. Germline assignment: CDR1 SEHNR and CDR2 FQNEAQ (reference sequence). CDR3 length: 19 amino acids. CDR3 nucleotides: TGTGCCAGCAGCTTAGGGAGGCAGCTCTTCGCCCCAGCCCAAGAGACCCAGTACTTC. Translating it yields CASSLGRQLFAPAQETQYF. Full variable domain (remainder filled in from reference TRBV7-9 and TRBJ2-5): DTGVSQNPRHKITKRGQNVTFRCDPISEHNRLYWYRQTLGQGPEFLTYFQNEAQLEKSRLLSDRFSAERPKGSFSTLEIQRTEQGDSAMYLCASSLGRQLFAPAQETQYFGPGTRLLVL.

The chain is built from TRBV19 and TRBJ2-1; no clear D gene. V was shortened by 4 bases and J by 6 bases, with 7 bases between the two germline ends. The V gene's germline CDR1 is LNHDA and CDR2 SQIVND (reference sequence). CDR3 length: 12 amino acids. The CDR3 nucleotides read TGTGCCAGTAGTACTCCCCTCAATGAGCAGTTCTTC. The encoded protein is CASSTPLNEQFF.

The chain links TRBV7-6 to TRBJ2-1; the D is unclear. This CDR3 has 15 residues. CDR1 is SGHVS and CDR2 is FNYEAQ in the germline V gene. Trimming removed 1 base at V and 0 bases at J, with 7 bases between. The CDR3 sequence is CASSLVPSSYNEQFF. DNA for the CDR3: TGTGCCAGCAGCTTAGTTCCCAGCTCCTACAATGAGCAGTTCTTC.

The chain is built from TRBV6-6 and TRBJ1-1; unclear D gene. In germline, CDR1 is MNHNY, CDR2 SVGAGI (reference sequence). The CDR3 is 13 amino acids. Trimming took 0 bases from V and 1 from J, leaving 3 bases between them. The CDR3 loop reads CASSYSRNTEAFF. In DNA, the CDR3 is TGTGCCAGCAGTTACTCTCGGAACACTGAAGCTTTCTTT.

Here the CDR3 DNA reads TGTGCCAGCTCACCGACGGTGGGAAACACCATATATTTT. This codes for CASSPTVGNTIYF. This chain connects TRBV18 to TRBJ1-3, with D uncertain. There are 13 residues in the CDR3. The V end was cut by 3 bases, the J end by 4 bases, with 7 bases between. The germline CDR1 and CDR2 sequences are KGHSH and LQKENI.

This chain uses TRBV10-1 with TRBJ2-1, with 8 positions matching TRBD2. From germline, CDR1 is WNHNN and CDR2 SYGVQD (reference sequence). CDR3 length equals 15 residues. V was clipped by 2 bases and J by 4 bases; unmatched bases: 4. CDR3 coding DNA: TGCGCCAGCAGTGAGGGAGTAGCGGGATACAATGAGCAGTTCTTC. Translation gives CASSEGVAGYNEQFF.

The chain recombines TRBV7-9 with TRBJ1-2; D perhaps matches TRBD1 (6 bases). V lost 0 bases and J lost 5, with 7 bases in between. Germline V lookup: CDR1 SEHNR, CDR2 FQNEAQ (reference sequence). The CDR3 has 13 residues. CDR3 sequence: CASSLATGYGYTF. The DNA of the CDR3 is TGTGCCAGCAGCTTAGCGACAGGTTATGGCTACACCTTC.

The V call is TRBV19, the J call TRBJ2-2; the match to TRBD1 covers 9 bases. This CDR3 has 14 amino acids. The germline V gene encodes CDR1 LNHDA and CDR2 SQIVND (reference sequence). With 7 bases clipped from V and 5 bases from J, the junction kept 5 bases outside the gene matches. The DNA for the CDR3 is TGTGCCAGTAAAGGGACAGGGAATACCGGGGAGCTGTTTTTT. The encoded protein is CASKGTGNTGELFF.

CDR3 coding DNA: TGTGCCAGCAGCTTGGGAGCCGGGACTCCAAGCACCAATGAGCAGTTCTTC. As protein: CASSLGAGTPSTNEQFF. This sequence joins TRBV5-5 and TRBJ2-1, with D tentatively TRBD2 (6 bases). V lost 0 bases and J lost 6, with 19 bases in between. Germline-derived CDR1 and CDR2 are SGHKS and YYEKEE (reference sequence). This CDR3 region has 17 residues.

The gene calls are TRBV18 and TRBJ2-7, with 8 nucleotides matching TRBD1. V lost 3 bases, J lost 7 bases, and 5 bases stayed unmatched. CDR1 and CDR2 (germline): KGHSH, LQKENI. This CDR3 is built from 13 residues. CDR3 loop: CASSPGQGEEQYF. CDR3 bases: TGTGCCAGCTCACCTGGACAGGGTGAAGAGCAGTACTTC. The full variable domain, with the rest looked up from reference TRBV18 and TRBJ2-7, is NAGVMQNPRHLVRRRGQEARLRCSPMKGHSHVYWYRQLPEEGLKFMVYLQKENIIDESGMPKERFSAEFPKEGPSILRIQQVVRGDSAAYFCASSPGQGEEQYFGPGTRLTVT.

In DNA form, the CDR3 reads TGTGCCAGCAGCTTATCGACAGGGAGGAGGGAGACCCAGTACTTC. This codes for CASSLSTGRRETQYF. The chain joins TRBV7-8 to TRBJ2-5, with D perhaps TRBD1 (7 bases). Germline V gene sequence: CDR1 SGHVS, CDR2 FQNEAQ. The V gene lost 2 bases and the J gene lost 5 bases, with 15 bases spanning the gap. The CDR3 is 15 residues long.

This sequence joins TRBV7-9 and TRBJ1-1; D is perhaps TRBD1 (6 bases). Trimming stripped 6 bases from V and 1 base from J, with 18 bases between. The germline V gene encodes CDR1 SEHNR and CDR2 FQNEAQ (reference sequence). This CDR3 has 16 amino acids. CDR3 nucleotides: TGTGCCAGCAGAAACGTACAGGGCGTCTCGAACACTGAAGCTTTCTTT. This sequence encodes CASRNVQGVSNTEAFF.

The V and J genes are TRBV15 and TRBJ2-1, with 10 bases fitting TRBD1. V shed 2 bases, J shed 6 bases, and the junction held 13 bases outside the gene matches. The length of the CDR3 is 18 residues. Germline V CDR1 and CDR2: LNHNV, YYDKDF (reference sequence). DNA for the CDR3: TGTGCCACCAGCAGATCATATCCCGGACAGGGGGGTACCAATGAGCAGTTCTTC. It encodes CATSRSYPGQGGTNEQFF.

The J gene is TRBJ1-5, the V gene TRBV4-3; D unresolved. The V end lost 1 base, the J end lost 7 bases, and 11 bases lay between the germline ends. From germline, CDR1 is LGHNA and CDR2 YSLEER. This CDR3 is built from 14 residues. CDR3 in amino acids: CASSQARGGQPQHF. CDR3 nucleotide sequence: TGCGCCAGCAGCCAAGCCCGGGGTGGGCAGCCCCAGCATTTT.

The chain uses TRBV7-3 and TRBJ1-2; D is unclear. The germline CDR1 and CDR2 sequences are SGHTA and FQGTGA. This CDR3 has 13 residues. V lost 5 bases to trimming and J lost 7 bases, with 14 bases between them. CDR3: CASSPDTVGGYTF. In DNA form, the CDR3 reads TGTGCCAGCAGCCCTGACACGGTCGGTGGCTACACCTTC.

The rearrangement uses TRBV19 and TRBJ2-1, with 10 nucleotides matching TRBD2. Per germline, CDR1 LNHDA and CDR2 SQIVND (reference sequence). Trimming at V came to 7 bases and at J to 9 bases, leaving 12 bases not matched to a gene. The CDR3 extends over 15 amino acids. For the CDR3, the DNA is TGTGCCAGTACCCCAGCGGGAGGGCCGGAGGGTGAGCAGTTCTTC. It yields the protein CASTPAGGPEGEQFF.